This TCR beta chain was found in a study of cytomegalovirus exposure and HLA in healthy donors. CDR1 is MNHEY and CDR2 is SMNVEV in the germline V gene (reference sequence). Trimming left V 2 bases short and J 1 base short, with 15 bases between. The CDR3 sequence is 16 residues long. PCR amplification relied on 60 Vbeta primers (plus 13 Jbeta primers). The method was immunoSEQ multiplex PCR; TCRdb's version includes in-frame clones alone and lacks a portion of them. The sample consists of roughly 150,000 clones, roughly 80% of them appearing once. The clonotype comes from a male donor in good health and CMV-seropositive. The specimen sequenced was PBMCs. The chain has TRBV27 and TRBJ2-7; D perhaps matches TRBD1 (5 bases). CDR3 region: CASSLHLQGLSYEQYF. The DNA for the CDR3 is TGTGCCAGCAGTTTACACTTGCAGGGATTATCCTACGAGCAGTACTTC.